The clone carrying this T cell receptor (beta chain) was observed many times. Its antigen remains unidentified. V was pared by 1 base and J by 0 bases, with 13 bases of the junction left unmatched. Germline assignment: CDR1 MNHEY and CDR2 SMNVEV (reference sequence). CDR3 length: 21 amino acids. These data are taken from a study of CD8 T cells in ankylosing spondylitis. Study-level results: Certain motif variants had earlier appeared in reactive arthritis synovial fluid and blood. Among TCR beta sequences, a motif of eight highly homologous variants appeared characteristic of ankylosing spondylitis blood.

Quantitative molecular-barcoded 5'-RACE generated the TCR beta libraries. TCRdb called the 5' RACE reads again in MiXCR, with one record for every CDR3 protein. Of 500,000 or so distinct CDR3 sequences in the sample, approximately 5.3% were seen once. The receptor's source is a male donor with ankylosing spondylitis. The chain carries TRBV27 and TRBJ2-6; 9 bases fit TRBD2. The material sequenced was blood, either unsorted or a sorted T cell fraction (not recorded which). CDR3 sequence: CASSLWGGLAGWNSGANVLTF. CDR3 in DNA: TGTGCCAGCAGTTTATGGGGGGGCCTAGCGGGATGGAACTCTGGGGCCAACGTCCTGACTTTC.